These T cell receptor beta chains were read from a single sample in a study of blood T cell repertoires in COVID-19. Method: immunoSEQ multiplex PCR; TCRdb's copy keeps in-frame clones and lacks some. In the table there are 94,000 or so clones, roughly 84% of which are singletons. The sample comprised peripheral blood. The origin of the receptors is a man aged 60 to 75 with acute or convalescent COVID-19. Each CDR3 is given with its conserved first and last residue. The D gene is left open where the match is weak. Expanded clones are given a class, and other clones once, few, many or no size at all.

clone_size	d_call	v_call	j_call	cdr3_nt	cdr3_aa
.	.	TRBV12-2	TRBJ1-3	TGTGCAAGTCGCCAGGTCAAGTTGTGCTCTGGAAACACCATATATTTT	CASRQVKLCSGNTIYF
once	TRBD1	TRBV10-3	TRBJ1-1	TGTGCCATCAGTGAGCCGGGACAGAACTTGAACACTGAAGCTTTCTTT	CAISEPGQNLNTEAFF
.	.	TRBV9	TRBJ1-6	TGTGCCAGCAGCTCCCCGACTGGGGGGGGCTCTAATTCACCCCTCCACTTT	CASSSPTGGGSNSPLHF
.	TRBD1	TRBV5-1	TRBJ2-3	TGCGCCAGCAGCATCACCGGGACAGGGAGTTTTAGCACAGATACGCAGTATTTT	CASSITGTGSFSTDTQYF
.	TRBD1	TRBV6-2/TRBV6-3	TRBJ1-2	TGTGCCAGCAGTTACTGGGTGAAAAGGGGGACAGGAGACTATGGCTACACCTTC	CASSYWVKRGTGDYGYTF
.	.	TRBV6-6	TRBJ1-2	TGTGCCAGCAGTGGCGGGGCACGGTACTATGGCTACACCTTC	CASSGGARYYGYTF
.	.	TRBV9	TRBJ1-4	TGTGCCAGCAGCGTCTCTGTCGGGGGGTCGGGTGAAAAACTGTTTTTT	CASSVSVGGSGEKLFF
.	TRBD2	TRBV6-4	TRBJ2-7	TGTGCCAGCAGCAGACTAGCGGGAGGATACGAGCAGTACTTC	CASSRLAGGYEQYF
.	TRBD1	TRBV19	TRBJ2-2	TGTGCCAGTAGTGGATCGACAGGGTTCTACACCGGGGAGCTGTTTTTT	CASSGSTGFYTGELFF
few	.	TRBV4-3	TRBJ1-4	TGCGCCAGCAGCCAAGATTCCGGGACAAGTGAAAAACTGTTTTTT	CASSQDSGTSEKLFF
once	.	TRBV11-2	TRBJ2-3	TGTGCCAGCAGCACACAGGGTTTCACAGATACGCAGTATTTT	CASSTQGFTDTQYF
.	.	TRBV6-5	TRBJ1-1	TGTGCCAGCAGTTACTCGGAACTAGGAGTACCAGCTTTCTTT	CASSYSELGVPAFF
.	TRBD1	TRBV6-5	TRBJ1-2	TGTGCCAGCACCCTTCGGACAGGCGGTGGCTACACCTTC	CASTLRTGGGYTF
.	TRBD1	TRBV6-5	TRBJ1-6	TGTGCCAGCAGCTACTCTACAGGGGGTAATTCACCCCTCCACTTT	CASSYSTGGNSPLHF
.	TRBD2	TRBV18	TRBJ2-1	TGTGCCAGCTCACCTACGGGACTAGCGGGGGGCGGTGAGCAGTTCTTC	CASSPTGLAGGGEQFF
once	.	TRBV25-1	TRBJ2-3	TGTGCCAGCGCTCTACCTCCCGCCGATACGCAGTATTTT	CASALPPADTQYF
.	TRBD1	TRBV28	TRBJ2-5	TGTGCCAGCAGTGCGGGGACAGGGGGTCGTTGGGAGACCCAGTACTTC	CASSAGTGGRWETQYF
.	.	TRBV18	TRBJ2-7	TGTGCCAGCTCACCCCAGGGATCCTACGAGCAGTACTTC	CASSPQGSYEQYF
.	.	TRBV19	TRBJ2-1	TGTGCCAGTAGTATACGCGGGGATGAGCAGTTCTTC	CASSIRGDEQFF
.	.	TRBV5-1	TRBJ2-1	TGCGCCAGCAGCTTGGGACAAAGCTACAATGAGCAGTTCTTC	CASSLGQSYNEQFF
.	.	TRBV6-6	TRBJ2-5	TGTGCCAGCAGCGACATCTATCAGAGTCAACAAGAGACCCAGTACTTC	CASSDIYQSQQETQYF
once	.	TRBV2	TRBJ1-2	TGTGCCAGCAGAGTCGGGGGGGCCGAGTATGGCTACACCTTC	CASRVGGAEYGYTF
.	.	TRBV7-2	TRBJ2-5	TGTGCCAGCCGTCTAGGGGAACAAGAGACCCAGTACTTC	CASRLGEQETQYF
.	TRBD1	TRBV27	TRBJ2-2	TGTGCCAGCAGTCTCCGGGACAGGGTAAACACCGGGGAGCTGTTTTTT	CASSLRDRVNTGELFF
.	.	TRBV18	TRBJ1-3	TGTGCCAGCTCACCATGGAGGGATCGGGGAAACACCATATATTTT	CASSPWRDRGNTIYF
.	TRBD1	TRBV27	TRBJ1-5	TGTGCCAGCAGTTTAGGATGGACAGGGCAAGACAATCAGCCCCAGCATTTT	CASSLGWTGQDNQPQHF
.	TRBD1	TRBV19	TRBJ1-2	TGTGCCAGTAGTATAGATGGGACAGGGGCCGGCTATGGCTACACCTTC	CASSIDGTGAGYGYTF
once	.	TRBV7-9	TRBJ2-1	TGTGCCAGCAGCTTAGGGGCGGGGACCCATGAGCAGTTCTTC	CASSLGAGTHEQFF
.	TRBD1	TRBV29-1	TRBJ2-1	TGCAGCGTGAGGACAGGGATGGGCTCCTACAATGAGCAGTTCTTC	CSVRTGMGSYNEQFF
.	.	TRBV6-4	TRBJ1-1	TGTGCCAGCAGTATCCAGGCGAACACTGAAGCTTTCTTT	CASSIQANTEAFF
.	.	TRBV6-5	TRBJ1-1	TGTGCCAGCAGTTATGTGGGGGCGAACACTGAAGCTTTCTTT	CASSYVGANTEAFF
.	.	TRBV7-2	TRBJ1-3	TGTGCCAGCAGCTCCGGGACAGGAAACACCATATATTTT	CASSSGTGNTIYF
.	.	TRBV30	TRBJ1-3	TGTGCCTGGACCCGGGGTCCCCTCTCTGGAAACACCATATATTTT	CAWTRGPLSGNTIYF
.	TRBD1	TRBV6-5	TRBJ2-7	TGTGCCAGCAGGAGGACAGGTCCCTACGAGCAGTACTTC	CASRRTGPYEQYF
.	.	TRBV19	TRBJ1-5	TGTGCCAGTAGGCCGTTTAAGTTGGGGCAAGGTAGCAATCAGCCCCAGCATTTT	CASRPFKLGQGSNQPQHF
.	TRBD2	TRBV4-3	TRBJ2-5	TGCGCCAGCAGCCAAGATTTCTTCCCAGCGGGGTTACAAGAGACCCAGTACTTC	CASSQDFFPAGLQETQYF
.	TRBD1	TRBV9	TRBJ2-2	TGTGCCAGCAGCGTCTCAGGGGGCGCGACTACCGGGGAGCTGTTTTTT	CASSVSGGATTGELFF
.	.	TRBV11-2	TRBJ2-7	TGTGCCAGCAGCTTGGAAACTACCTACGAGCAGTACTTC	CASSLETTYEQYF
.	TRBD1	TRBV6-2/TRBV6-3	TRBJ1-4	TGTGCCAGCAGCCCAATTGCCAACCCTCGGACAGGGGCGAGTAATGAAAAACTGTTTTTT	CASSPIANPRTGASNEKLFF
.	.	TRBV19	TRBJ1-1	TGTGCCAGTAGTATGGGACAGAACACTGAAGCTTTCTTT	CASSMGQNTEAFF
.	TRBD1	TRBV7-2	TRBJ1-5	TGTGCCAGCAGCTTCCGGGACAGTGCCCAGGGCAATCAGCCCCAGCATTTT	CASSFRDSAQGNQPQHF
.	.	TRBV5-1	TRBJ1-5	TGCGCCAGCAGCTTGGGAGGGGGGGACAATCAGCCCCAGCATTTT	CASSLGGGDNQPQHF